The 22 T cell receptor beta chains presented below share a single source sample, sequenced in a study of T-cell reconstitution after alpha-beta-depleted transplantation in children. Preparation of the TCRbeta library involved a method that used unique molecular identifiers. One entry per CDR3 protein results from TCRdb running MiXCR on the PCR reads. Of about 980,000 distinct CDR3 sequences detected, roughly 29% appear once; the ten largest clones hold over 25%. The specimen was PBMCs, mostly from graft donor cells, collected 360 days after TCRalphabeta/CD19-depleted stem cell transplant. Receptors were obtained from a boy under three years old who had a stem cell transplant for SCID, so the T cells may come from the graft donor.

The J gene is TRBJ2-3, the V gene TRBV9; TRBD2 agrees at 9 bases. With 3 bases clipped from V and 1 base from J, the junction kept 12 bases outside the gene matches. The CDR3 has 18 residues. The germline CDR1 and CDR2 sequences are SGDLS and YYNGEE. The DNA for the CDR3 is TGTGCCAGCAGCGCAGAACCTACGGGCGGGGGGGGCACAGATACGCAGTATTTT. Translated, it gives CASSAEPTGGGGTDTQYF.

The chain employs TRBV12-3 or TRBV12-4 and TRBJ1-5; TRBD1 agrees at 7 bases. The CDR3 totals 15 residues. Trimming removed 2 bases from V and 5 bases from J; junction bases left unmatched: 6. CDR3 region: CASSLRGRVDQPQHF. Here the CDR3 DNA reads TGTGCCAGCAGTTTAAGGGGGCGGGTTGATCAGCCCCAGCATTTT.

V and J are TRBV25-1 and TRBJ1-1; a possible D gene is TRBD1 (5 bases). Trimming took off 0 bases at V and 2 bases at J, with 19 bases between the two ends. The germline V gene has CDR1 MGHDK and CDR2 SYGVNS. The CDR3 consists of 18 residues. CDR3 region: CASSEYRPGPGGNTEAFF. CDR3 bases: TGTGCCAGCAGTGAATACAGACCGGGCCCCGGGGGAAACACTGAAGCTTTCTTT.

The rearrangement uses TRBV28 and TRBJ2-1, with D possibly TRBD2 on 5 matching bases. V was pared by 3 bases and J by 2 bases, with 14 bases between. Germline V lookup: CDR1 MDHEN, CDR2 SYDVKM. There are 16 residues in the CDR3. The CDR3 sequence: CASSFDGESPYNEQFF. DNA for the CDR3: TGTGCCAGCAGTTTTGATGGGGAGTCTCCCTACAATGAGCAGTTCTTC.

V gene TRBV29-1 combines with J gene TRBJ2-3; TRBD2 aligns across 11 bases. The V gene's germline CDR1 is SQVTM and CDR2 ANQGSEA. CDR3 size: 17 residues. J was trimmed by 0 bases and V by 6 bases; bases with no gene match: 11. The CDR3 sequence is CSVPTSGGLSSTDTQYF. The CDR3 DNA sequence: TGCAGCGTCCCCACTAGCGGGGGCCTCTCTAGCACAGATACGCAGTATTTT.

V gene TRBV3-1 combines with J gene TRBJ2-3; D uncertain. Trimming left V 4 bases short and J 0 bases short, with 11 bases between. In germline, CDR1 is LGHDT, CDR2 YNNKEL (reference sequence). The CDR3 loop spans 15 amino acids. CDR3 DNA: TGTGCCAGCAGCCCCCTTCGACTTAGCACAGATACGCAGTATTTT. Amino acid sequence: CASSPLRLSTDTQYF.

The chain's CDR3 is CSVEVLWEAKNIQYF. As DNA, the CDR3 is TGCAGCGTTGAAGTATTGTGGGAGGCCAAAAACATTCAGTACTTC. The chain links TRBV29-1 to TRBJ2-4, with a weak D call TRBD2 (5 bases). Trimming removed 1 base at V and 1 base at J, with 11 bases between. The CDR3 extends over 15 amino acids. From germline, CDR1 is SQVTM and CDR2 ANQGSEA.

This clonotype was recorded a few times. V gene TRBV20-1 combines with J gene TRBJ2-3, with D possibly matching TRBD2 (6 bases). The CDR3 has 12 residues. Trimming pared 1 base from V and 4 bases from J, leaving 6 bases between. Germline lookup yields CDR1 DFQATT and CDR2 SNEGSKA (reference sequence). DNA for the CDR3: TGCAGTGCTAGAGGACTAGCAGATACGCAGTATTTT. Protein product: CSARGLADTQYF.

The chain has TRBV29-1 and TRBJ1-1, with 9 bases lining up with TRBD1. CDR1 and CDR2 from the germline V gene are SQVTM and ANQGSEA. CDR3 length: 14 amino acids. The J segment lost 3 bases and the V segment lost 7 bases, leaving 9 bases of the junction unmatched. The CDR3 loop is CSALRTGAYTEAFF. The CDR3, as DNA: TGCAGCGCTCTCAGGACAGGGGCGTACACTGAAGCTTTCTTT.

This clonotype was recorded a few times. The rearrangement links TRBV5-1 to TRBJ2-5; D may be TRBD1 (6 bases). The CDR3 contains 12 residues. Trimming pared 4 bases from V and 7 bases from J, leaving 11 bases between. CDR1 is SGHRS, CDR2 YFSETQ, per germline. The CDR3 sequence is CASSPDSLTQYF. In DNA, the CDR3 is TGCGCCAGCAGCCCGGACAGTCTGACCCAGTACTTC. The full variable domain, in which reference TRBV5-1 and TRBJ2-5 provide the parts outside the CDR3, is KAGVTQTPRYLIKTRGQQVTLSCSPISGHRSVSWYQQTPGQGLQFLFEYFSETQRNKGNFPGRFSGRQFSNSRSEMNVSTLELGDSALYLCASSPDSLTQYFGPGTRLLVL.

This clonotype appeared a few times. This rearrangement joins TRBV27 to TRBJ2-7; 8 positions agree with TRBD1. Germline V gene lookup returns CDR1 MNHEY and CDR2 SMNVEV (reference sequence). CDR3 size: 13 residues. V trimming: 6 bases; J trimming: 3 bases; junction bases outside the gene matches: 4. This CDR3 reads CASSTTGGYEQYF. The DNA for the CDR3 is TGTGCCAGCAGCACTACAGGGGGCTACGAGCAGTACTTC.

This clonotype was observed a handful of times. This rearrangement joins TRBV3-1 to TRBJ2-2; D unclear. Germline V gene lookup returns CDR1 LGHDT and CDR2 YNNKEL (reference sequence). The CDR3 spans 13 residues. Trimming removed 1 base from V and 8 bases from J, with 8 bases in between. The CDR3: CASSQVRGGELFF. The DNA for the CDR3 is TGTGCCAGCAGCCAAGTACGAGGAGGGGAGCTGTTTTTT. The full variable domain, completed using reference TRBV3-1 and TRBJ2-2, is DTAVSQTPKYLVTQMGNDKSIKCEQNLGHDTMYWYKQDSKKFLKIMFSYNNKELIINETVPNRFSPKSPDKAHLNLHINSLELGDSAVYFCASSQVRGGELFFGEGSRLTVL.

This clonotype was seen a few times. The chain carries TRBV20-1 and TRBJ2-7, with 10 bases matching TRBD2. The CDR3 extends over 16 amino acids. Unmatched junction bases numbered 8, after V lost 1 base and J lost 2 bases. Germline CDR1 and CDR2: DFQATT and SNEGSKA (reference sequence). In DNA form, the CDR3 reads TGCAGTGCTAGAGCCCTAGCGGGGGCAGTTACCTACGAGCAGTACTTC. Amino acid sequence: CSARALAGAVTYEQYF.

The chain uses TRBV20-1 and TRBJ1-1; no firm D call. Per germline, CDR1 DFQATT and CDR2 SNEGSKA (reference sequence). This CDR3 comprises 9 residues. Trimming removed 0 bases at V and 12 bases at J, with 5 bases between. The CDR3 DNA reads as TGCAGTGCTAGAGAGGTAACTTTCTTT. This codes for CSAREVTFF.

Here the CDR3 reads CASSLGASGVYEQYF. DNA of the CDR3: TGTGCCAGCAGCTTAGGTGCTTCAGGAGTTTACGAGCAGTACTTC. This rearrangement joins TRBV7-9 to TRBJ2-7; D not certain. Per the germline V gene, CDR1 is SEHNR and CDR2 is FQNEAQ (reference sequence). The CDR3 sequence is 15 residues long. The V end lost 1 base, the J end lost 4 bases, and 14 bases lay between the germline ends.

This clonotype was picked up a small number of times. The gene calls are TRBV6-5 and TRBJ1-4, with D uncertain. V was pared by 0 bases and J by 4 bases, with 12 bases between. Germline assignment: CDR1 MNHEY and CDR2 SVGAGI. This CDR3 spans 16 amino acids. In DNA form, the CDR3 reads TGTGCCAGCAGTTACTCGCCATTCGCGAATAATGAAAAACTGTTTTTT. This translates into CASSYSPFANNEKLFF.

The V and J genes are TRBV5-1 and TRBJ2-5; 7 nucleotides match TRBD1. Germline trimming cut 0 bases from V and 5 bases from J; bases unmatched to any gene: 7. CDR3 length: 15 amino acids. Germline assignment: CDR1 SGHRS and CDR2 YFSETQ. The CDR3 DNA reads as TGCGCCAGCAGCTTGGGCAGGGGGAGTTCGGAGACCCAGTACTTC. Translating it yields CASSLGRGSSETQYF.

This sequence joins TRBV7-2 and TRBJ2-1; TRBD1 agrees at 12 bases. The CDR3 is 17 amino acids. Germline V gives CDR1 SGHTA, CDR2 FQGNSA. V trimming: 2 bases; J trimming: 4 bases; junction bases outside the gene matches: 6. As DNA, the CDR3 is TGTGCCAGCAGCTTAACGGGACAGGGGGCGCCTTACAATGAGCAGTTCTTC. It translates to CASSLTGQGAPYNEQFF.

This clonotype showed up many times. The V gene is TRBV7-9, the J gene TRBJ2-3, with D possibly matching TRBD1 (6 bases). Germline values: CDR1 SEHNR, CDR2 FQNEAQ (reference sequence). V lost 6 bases, J lost 9 bases, and 10 bases lay in between. The CDR3 is 11 amino acids. CDR3 DNA sequence: TGTGCCAGCAGTACACAGGGAACGCAGTATTTT. This codes for CASSTQGTQYF. Drawing the rest from reference TRBV7-9 and TRBJ2-3, the complete variable domain is DTGVSQNPRHKITKRGQNVTFRCDPISEHNRLYWYRQTLGQGPEFLTYFQNEAQLEKSRLLSDRFSAERPKGSFSTLEIQRTEQGDSAMYLCASSTQGTQYFGPGTRLTVL.

This clonotype was picked up a small number of times. The chain joins TRBV6-1 to TRBJ2-1, with 11 bases aligning to TRBD2. V lost 6 bases to trimming and J lost 2 bases; unmatched junction nucleotides: 9. This CDR3 region has 17 residues. Germline assignment: CDR1 MNHNS and CDR2 SASEGT. This CDR3 is CASSLGMGLAAYNEQFF. CDR3 DNA: TGTGCCAGCAGCCTAGGGATGGGACTAGCGGCCTACAATGAGCAGTTCTTC.

To note about this clonotype: Germline is not matched at one junction end, which may reflect a read error. The rearrangement links TRBV20-1 to TRBJ2-3; 9 bases agree with TRBD1. This CDR3 comprises 18 residues. Looked up from germline, CDR1 is DFQATT and CDR2 is SNEGSKA (reference sequence). DNA of the CDR3: TGCAGTGCTAGATATCGTCCTACAGGGGGCGTCTGGACAGTTACGCAGTATTTT. Translation: CSARYRPTGGVWTVTQYF.

There are a few counts of this clonotype. The genes are TRBV12-3 or TRBV12-4 and TRBJ2-5; D gene unclear. Trimming shortened V by 3 bases and J by 0 bases, and 8 bases separated the two germline ends. This CDR3 is built from 14 residues. As DNA, the CDR3 is TGTGCCAGCAGTTTGGGAACGTACCAAGAGACCCAGTACTTC. Translation gives CASSLGTYQETQYF.